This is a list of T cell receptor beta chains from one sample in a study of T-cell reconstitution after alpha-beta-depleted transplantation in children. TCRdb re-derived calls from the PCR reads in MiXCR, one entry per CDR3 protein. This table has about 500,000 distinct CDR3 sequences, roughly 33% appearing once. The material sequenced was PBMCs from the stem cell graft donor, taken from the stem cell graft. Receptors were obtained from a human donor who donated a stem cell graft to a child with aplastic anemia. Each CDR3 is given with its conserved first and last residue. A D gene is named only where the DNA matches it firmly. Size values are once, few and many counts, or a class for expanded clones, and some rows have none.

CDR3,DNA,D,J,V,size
CASSPEGLNTEAFF,TGCGCCAGCAGCCCCGAGGGCCTTAACACTGAAGCTTTCTTT,.,TRBJ1-1,TRBV5-1,.
CASSLGVGTSGKPQHF,TGTGCCAGCAGCTTGGGGGTAGGCACCTCCGGGAAGCCCCAGCATTTT,.,TRBJ1-5,TRBV5-5,.
CASSQGSRTGGYGSYTF,TGCGCCAGCAGCCAAGGTTCTAGAACAGGGGGCTATGGGAGCTACACCTTC,TRBD1,TRBJ1-2,TRBV4-3,.
CASSLGPQMETQYF,TGCGCCAGCAGCTTGGGACCACAAATGGAGACCCAGTACTTC,.,TRBJ2-5,TRBV5-1,few
CASTKPTGGTEAFF,TGTGCCAGCACCAAACCGACAGGGGGGACTGAAGCTTTCTTT,TRBD1,TRBJ1-1,TRBV12-3/TRBV12-4,.
CASSSVVSTDTQYF,TGTGCCAGCAGTTCCGTAGTTAGCACAGATACGCAGTATTTT,.,TRBJ2-3,TRBV6-2/TRBV6-3,.
CAWSGPGTGGDEQYF,TGTGCCTGGAGTGGCCCCGGGACAGGGGGCGACGAGCAGTACTTC,TRBD1,TRBJ2-7,TRBV30,few
CASGILAGLDEQFF,TGTGCCAGCGGGATACTGGCGGGTCTCGATGAGCAGTTCTTC,.,TRBJ2-1,TRBV28,.
CASSFWGQGNEQFF,TGTGCCAGCAGTTTTTGGGGACAGGGAAATGAGCAGTTCTTC,TRBD1,TRBJ2-1,TRBV12-3/TRBV12-4,few
CASSLGDFRWADTQYF,TGTGCCAGCAGCTTAGGGGATTTCCGATGGGCAGATACGCAGTATTTT,.,TRBJ2-3,TRBV7-2,few
CASSEGSGTGELFF,TGTGCCAGCAGTGAAGGGTCAGGGACCGGGGAGCTGTTTTTT,.,TRBJ2-2,TRBV6-1,.
CASSNSPSSYNEQFF,TGTGCCAGCAGTAACAGTCCCAGCTCCTACAATGAGCAGTTCTTC,.,TRBJ2-1,TRBV9,.
CASSLSAGVGADTQYF,TGTGCCAGCAGTTTATCCGCCGGGGTTGGTGCAGATACGCAGTATTTT,.,TRBJ2-3,TRBV27,.
CASSLVTGGDYGYTF,TGTGCCAGCAGTTTGGTGACAGGGGGCGACTATGGCTACACCTTC,TRBD1,TRBJ1-2,TRBV12-3/TRBV12-4,.
CASSQGARETDNEQFF,TGTGCCAGCAGCCAGGGGGCCAGGGAGACTGACAATGAGCAGTTCTTC,TRBD1,TRBJ2-1,TRBV7-9,few
CASSEFVRGDEQFF,TGTGCCAGTAGTGAGTTCGTTAGGGGGGATGAGCAGTTCTTC,.,TRBJ2-1,TRBV19,once
CASSPVGLGSYEQYF,TGCGCCAGCAGCCCGGTCGGGCTAGGCTCCTACGAGCAGTACTTC,.,TRBJ2-7,TRBV5-1,.
CSARWGRVGETQYF,TGCAGTGCTAGATGGGGGAGGGTGGGCGAGACCCAGTACTTC,TRBD2,TRBJ2-5,TRBV20-1,few
CAWSLLSGLITNEKLFF,TGTGCCTGGTCACTTCTCTCCGGGCTTATAACTAATGAAAAACTGTTTTTT,.,TRBJ1-4,TRBV30,.
CASSDRDVGAFF,TGTGCCAGCAGTGACCGGGACGTCGGAGCTTTCTTT,.,TRBJ1-1,TRBV28,.
CSLDYGRGGSTDTQYF,TGCAGTCTGGATTATGGGCGGGGGGGTTCCACAGATACGCAGTATTTT,TRBD2,TRBJ2-3,TRBV20-1,.
CASRFRAETNTGELFF,TGTGCCAGCAGGTTCCGTGCAGAAACGAACACCGGGGAGCTGTTTTTT,.,TRBJ2-2,TRBV6-1,.
CASSLGTSGTETQYF,TGTGCCAGCAGTCTAGGGACTAGCGGGACAGAGACCCAGTACTTC,TRBD2,TRBJ2-5,TRBV28,.
CASSPRTGDRKETQYF,TGTGCCAGCAGCCCACGGACAGGGGATCGGAAAGAGACCCAGTACTTC,TRBD1,TRBJ2-5,TRBV7-9,many
CASSPQQRGLSHEQYF,TGCGCCAGCAGCCCGCAACAACGGGGACTTTCCCACGAGCAGTACTTC,.,TRBJ2-7,TRBV5-1,.
CATSNVAGPTDTQYF,TGTGCCACCAGCAACGTAGCGGGACCCACAGATACGCAGTATTTT,TRBD2,TRBJ2-3,TRBV15,few
CSASAGGNTIYF,TGCAGTGCTAGCGCAGGTGGAAACACCATATATTTT,.,TRBJ1-3,TRBV20-1,.
CASSVVGTLQETQYF,TGTGCCAGCAGCGTAGTTGGGACTCTCCAAGAGACCCAGTACTTC,.,TRBJ2-5,TRBV9,.
CASSLGASWDTQYF,TGTGCCAGCAGCTTAGGTGCTAGCTGGGATACGCAGTATTTT,.,TRBJ2-3,TRBV7-2,.
CASSLAIGQFFNYGYTF,TGTGCCAGCAGCTTAGCAATAGGGCAATTCTTTAACTATGGCTACACCTTC,.,TRBJ1-2,TRBV7-2,.
CASSPRRDNEQFF,TGTGCCAGCAGTCCAAGACGAGACAATGAGCAGTTCTTC,.,TRBJ2-1,TRBV6-6,.
CASSPRAQQSNQPQHF,TGTGCCAGCAGCCCAAGGGCTCAACAGAGCAATCAGCCCCAGCATTTT,.,TRBJ1-5,TRBV12-3/TRBV12-4,.
CASSVLNRTSGGNTEAFF,TGTGCCAGCAGTGTCTTGAACAGGACCTCGGGTGGGAACACTGAAGCTTTCTTT,.,TRBJ1-1,TRBV6-4,.
CATSDQYKAFF,TGTGCCACCAGTGACCAATACAAAGCTTTCTTT,.,TRBJ1-1,TRBV24-1,.
CASKAGVETQYF,TGCGCCAGCAAGGCAGGGGTAGAGACCCAGTACTTC,.,TRBJ2-5,TRBV10-2,few
CASSPAWGTYEQYF,TGTGCCAGCAGCCCGGCATGGGGCACCTACGAGCAGTACTTC,.,TRBJ2-7,TRBV14,.
CASSYRAGGQGDEQFF,TGTGCCAGCAGTTATAGAGCGGGAGGGCAGGGTGATGAGCAGTTCTTC,TRBD2,TRBJ2-1,TRBV6-2/TRBV6-3,few
CASRLAGDPGELFF,TGCGCCAGCCGACTAGCGGGAGACCCCGGGGAGCTGTTTTTT,TRBD2,TRBJ2-2,TRBV5-1,.
CASSSLRDRDGYTF,TGTGCCAGCAGTTCACTCCGGGACAGGGACGGCTACACCTTC,TRBD1,TRBJ1-2,TRBV27,many
CASSLRGLTYNEQFF,TGCGCCAGCAGCTTAAGGGGCCTTACCTACAATGAGCAGTTCTTC,.,TRBJ2-1,TRBV5-1,.